Presented here are 27 T cell receptor beta chains from one specimen sequenced in a study of T cells in Graves' hyperthyroidism and ophthalmopathy. There were TCR beta CDR3 regions amplified from RNA transcripts. With the HTBI primer set, the TCR CDR3 went through a first round of RT-PCR. TCRdb recomputed calls from the multiplex PCR reads with MiXCR, one row per CDR3 protein. The sample lists hundreds of thousands of distinct CDR3 sequences, under 20% occurring once. The specimen sequenced was blood. The receptors come from a woman between 45 and 65 years old with Graves' hyperthyroidism that later progressed to Graves' ophthalmopathy.

This clonotype has a count of ten or more. This rearrangement joins TRBV6-1 to TRBJ1-2; unclear D gene. The CDR3 has 14 amino acids. Looked up from germline, CDR1 is MNHNS and CDR2 is SASEGT. V shed 4 bases and J shed 1 base, with 10 bases lying between them. The CDR3 spells CASSVSIGNYGYTF. CDR3 nucleotides: TGTGCCAGCAGTGTTAGTATTGGTAACTATGGCTACACCTTC.

This clonotype was counted at least ten times. The CDR3 coding sequence is TGCAGTGCTAGAGATACAGGGGAGGCTGAAGCTTTCTTT. Protein product: CSARDTGEAEAFF. The J gene is TRBJ1-1, the V gene TRBV20-1; 7 nucleotides line up with TRBD1. The V gene end was trimmed by 0 bases and the J gene end by 6 bases; junction bases not matched to a gene: 4. CDR1 DFQATT and CDR2 SNEGSKA come from the germline V gene (reference sequence). The CDR3 is made up of 13 amino acids.

In this sample, this clonotype turned up a few times. The chain uses TRBV27 and TRBJ1-6; 8 nucleotides match TRBD1. Germline V gene lookup returns CDR1 MNHEY and CDR2 SMNVEV (reference sequence). With 7 bases clipped from V and 7 bases from J, the junction kept 18 bases outside the gene matches. The CDR3 has 18 amino acids. The CDR3 DNA reads TGTGCCAGCAACCCGTATTATCCTGGGACAGGAAGCAATTCACCCCTCCACTTT. It specifies CASNPYYPGTGSNSPLHF.

There are a few counts of this clonotype. The chain is built from TRBV19 and TRBJ1-4, with 9 bases matching TRBD1. The trim removed 5 bases at V and 5 bases at J, leaving 6 bases unmatched. Germline V lookup: CDR1 LNHDA, CDR2 SQIVND (reference sequence). This CDR3 is 15 amino acids long. CDR3 sequence reads: CASSRTGGKNEKLFF. Written as DNA, the CDR3 is TGTGCCAGTAGTCGCACAGGGGGCAAGAATGAAAAACTGTTTTTT.

The CDR3 nucleotides are TGTGCCAGCAGCCAAGATAGTGGCAGGGTAATGTTTTTT. Amino acid sequence: CASSQDSGRVMFF. This sequence joins TRBV3-1 and TRBJ1-4; tentatively, D is TRBD1 (5 bases). This CDR3 spans 13 amino acids. Trimming stripped 0 bases from V and 15 bases from J, with 14 bases between. Germline loops: CDR1 LGHDT, CDR2 YNNKEL (reference sequence). Full variable domain (outside the CDR3, taken from reference TRBV3-1 and TRBJ1-4): DTAVSQTPKYLVTQMGNDKSIKCEQNLGHDTMYWYKQDSKKFLKIMFSYNNKELIINETVPNRFSPKSPDKAHLNLHINSLELGDSAVYFCASSQDSGRVMFFGSGTQLSVL.

This clonotype was picked up a small number of times. This chain joins TRBV6-2 or TRBV6-3 and TRBJ2-1; 11 bases map to TRBD2. This CDR3 spans 15 amino acids. The junction had 4 bases not matched to a gene; V was cut back by 6 bases and J by 3 bases. CDR1 and CDR2 from the germline V gene are MNHEY and SVGEGT. The CDR3 DNA sequence: TGTGCCAGCAGGCCGACTAGCGGGGTCTACAATGAGCAGTTCTTC. As protein: CASRPTSGVYNEQFF.

This clonotype occurred many times. The V and J genes are TRBV11-2 and TRBJ1-4; 9 positions match TRBD1. With 1 base clipped from V and 5 bases from J, the junction kept 2 bases outside the gene matches. Germline V gene lookup returns CDR1 SGHAT and CDR2 FQNNGV. The CDR3 length is 15 residues. Here the CDR3 DNA reads TGTGCCAGCAGCTTAGTGGGACAGGGAAATGAAAAACTGTTTTTT. Its translation is CASSLVGQGNEKLFF.

This clonotype occurred many times. The CDR3 region is CASSLPQLYGYTF. CDR3 DNA sequence: TGTGCCAGCAGCTTACCACAGCTCTATGGCTACACCTTC. The V gene is TRBV11-2, the J gene TRBJ1-2; D uncertain. The CDR3 sequence is 13 residues long. V lost 2 bases, J lost 4 bases, and 8 bases lay in between. The germline V gene has CDR1 SGHAT and CDR2 FQNNGV.

This clonotype was seen a few times. Compared with germline, one end of the junction differs, possibly owing to a read error. This sequence joins TRBV10-2 and TRBJ1-1; perhaps TRBD1 as D (6 bases). The CDR3 spans 16 residues. The germline V gene encodes CDR1 WSHSY and CDR2 SAAADI. In DNA form, the CDR3 reads TGCGCCAGCAAGAGGCGACCCACCCAAAGGGACACTAAAGCTTTCTTT. Protein product: CASKRRPTQRDTKAFF.

This clonotype was observed at least ten times. The V gene is TRBV2, the J gene TRBJ2-1; D assignment may be TRBD1 or TRBD2 (5 bases each). The CDR3 covers 14 residues. CDR1 is SNHLY, CDR2 FYNNEI, per germline. V shed 7 bases and J shed 6 bases, with 16 bases lying between them. The CDR3 bases are TGTGCCAGCATGCCGGGACCCCGCCCCAATGAGCAGTTCTTC. Encoded protein: CASMPGPRPNEQFF.

The V call is TRBV3-1, the J call TRBJ1-5; no clear D. This CDR3 region has 15 residues. The germline gives CDR1 LGHDT, CDR2 YNNKEL (reference sequence). The V gene lost 8 bases and the J gene lost 0 bases, with 14 bases spanning the gap. CDR3 nucleotides: TGTGCCAGCCGCACAGAAAGTTATAGCAATCAGCCCCAGCATTTT. Protein: CASRTESYSNQPQHF.

This clonotype has ten or more counts. This chain links TRBV29-1 with TRBJ1-1; D remains unclear. Germline CDR1 and CDR2: SQVTM and ANQGSEA. V lost 4 bases, J lost 4 bases, and 19 bases lay in between. This CDR3 spans 15 amino acids. The CDR3 nucleotides read TGCAGCGTTGTGGATCTGGACTCAGCGGGCACTGAAGCTTTCTTT. Translated, it gives CSVVDLDSAGTEAFF.

This clonotype was seen many times. The rearrangement uses TRBV11-2 and TRBJ2-7; 9 nucleotides line up with TRBD1. Germline V gene data show CDR1 as SGHAT and CDR2 as FQNNGV. J was trimmed by 8 bases and V by 5 bases; bases with no gene match: 13. The CDR3 spans 15 residues. This CDR3 reads CASSAGTGRGRKQYF. The CDR3 bases are TGTGCCAGCAGCGCCGGGACAGGGAGAGGGAGAAAGCAGTACTTC. The variable domain in full, with the rest retrieved from reference TRBV11-2 and TRBJ2-7, is EAGVAQSPRYKIIEKRQSVAFWCNPISGHATLYWYQQILGQGPKLLIQFQNNGVVDDSQLPKDRFSAERLKGVDSTLKIQPAKLEDSAVYLCASSAGTGRGRKQYFGPGTRLTVT.

This clonotype was seen a few times. The V gene is TRBV6-1, the J gene TRBJ2-3; no clear D gene. Trimming left V 5 bases short and J 1 base short, with 10 bases between. This CDR3 region has 14 residues. The germline CDR1 and CDR2 sequences are MNHNS and SASEGT. The CDR3 nucleotides read TGTGCCAGCAGTTATCCTGACCGCACAGATACGCAGTATTTT. Encoded protein: CASSYPDRTDTQYF.

This clonotype was observed at least ten times. The chain combines TRBV3-1 with TRBJ2-3, with D perhaps matching TRBD2 (6 bases). The V gene's germline CDR1 is LGHDT and CDR2 YNNKEL (reference sequence). CDR3 length: 16 amino acids. V was clipped by 3 bases and J by 1 base, with 14 bases between them. The CDR3 loop is CASSQEGFGGTDTQYF. DNA of the CDR3: TGTGCCAGCAGCCAGGAGGGGTTTGGCGGCACAGATACGCAGTATTTT.

This clonotype was counted a single time. The rearrangement links TRBV2 to TRBJ1-6; 7 bases are shared with TRBD1. CDR3 length: 18 amino acids. Germline V gives CDR1 SNHLY, CDR2 FYNNEI. The ends lost 5 bases at V and 0 bases at J; junction bases unmatched: 10. The CDR3 sequence is CASSFLETGSSYNSPLHF. Written as DNA, the CDR3 is TGTGCCAGCAGTTTCCTCGAGACAGGGAGCTCCTATAATTCACCCCTCCACTTT. Variable domain in full (rest from reference TRBV2 and TRBJ1-6): EPEVTQTPSHQVTQMGQEVILRCVPISNHLYFYWYRQILGQKVEFLVSFYNNEISEKSEIFDDQFSVERPDGSNFTLKIRSTKLEDSAMYFCASSFLETGSSYNSPLHFGNGTRLTVT.

This clonotype was seen a single time. Lacking the conserved final phenylalanine or tryptophan, this CDR3 likely reflects a read error. The chain recombines TRBV10-3 with TRBJ2-2; 11 bases align to TRBD1. CDR3 length: 16 residues. The germline gives CDR1 ENHRY, CDR2 SYGVKD. The V gene end was trimmed by 6 bases and the J gene end by 3 bases; junction bases not matched to a gene: 6. CDR3 nucleotides: TGTGCCATCAGCTGGACAGGGGGCGGTTACACCGGGGAGCTGTTTTCT. Its translation: CAISWTGGGYTGELFS.

In this sample, this clonotype turned up a few times. This sequence joins TRBV5-1 and TRBJ2-3; 7 bases align to TRBD1. V lost 5 bases and J lost 4; bases outside the gene matches: 7. Germline CDR1 reads SGHRS; CDR2 reads YFSETQ. The CDR3 sequence is 14 residues long. CDR3 sequence reads: CASRLDRWSDTQYF. In DNA, the CDR3 is TGCGCCAGCAGACTGGACAGGTGGTCAGATACGCAGTATTTT.

Ten or more counts support this clonotype. The chain has TRBV11-2 and TRBJ1-2, with 7 bases matching TRBD1. Germline CDR1 and CDR2: SGHAT and FQNNGV. There are 15 residues in the CDR3. After removal of 5 bases from V and 1 base from J, the junction contained 7 bases not matched to a gene. The CDR3 DNA reads as TGTGCCAGCAGCCGCCGGGACAGCATTAACTATGGCTACACCTTC. Translation gives CASSRRDSINYGYTF.

This sequence joins TRBV7-9 and TRBJ2-1; no firm D call. This CDR3 has 13 residues. Germline CDR1 SEHNR, CDR2 FQNEAQ (reference sequence). V dropped 5 bases and J dropped 5 bases, with 10 bases sitting between them. The CDR3 loop is CASSRFVDNEQFF. The CDR3 nucleotides are TGTGCCAGCAGCCGATTTGTAGACAATGAGCAGTTCTTC.

The genes are TRBV10-3 and TRBJ1-5; D is unclear. Germline CDR1 is ENHRY and CDR2 is SYGVKD. V was cut by 5 bases and J by 5 bases, with 10 bases left in between. The CDR3 spans 13 residues. The CDR3 reads CAISPDGHQPQHF. The CDR3 nucleotides are TGTGCCATCAGTCCCGACGGCCATCAGCCCCAGCATTTT.

V usage is TRBV6-1 and J usage is TRBJ2-2; 11 positions agree with TRBD2. Trimming cost V 6 bases and J 1 base; bases outside gene matches: 4. The CDR3 totals 16 residues. The V gene's germline CDR1 is MNHNS and CDR2 SASEGT. CDR3 loop: CASRPLAGGNTGELFF. The CDR3 DNA reads as TGTGCCAGCAGACCCCTAGCGGGGGGGAACACCGGGGAGCTGTTTTTT.

This clonotype was picked up many times. The chain employs TRBV11-2 and TRBJ2-7; 11 bases match TRBD1. Trimming took 5 bases from V and 0 from J; bases not matched to a gene: 3. CDR3 length: 15 amino acids. Germline assignment: CDR1 SGHAT and CDR2 FQNNGV. Here the CDR3 reads CASSAGTGGSYEQYF. The CDR3 DNA is TGTGCCAGCAGCGCCGGGACAGGGGGCTCCTACGAGCAGTACTTC.

This clonotype occurred many times. This chain links TRBV30 with TRBJ1-2, with D possibly being TRBD1 (6 bases). Germline-derived CDR1 and CDR2 are GTSNPN and SVGIG (reference sequence). Trimming cost V 3 bases and J 6 bases, with 23 bases left between them. The CDR3 is 16 amino acids. The CDR3 is CAWSPPPAGEEDGYTF. Here the CDR3 DNA reads TGTGCCTGGAGCCCCCCTCCCGCAGGGGAAGAGGATGGCTACACCTTC.

This clonotype has more than one count but fewer than ten. The chain combines TRBV7-2 with TRBJ1-5; 8 nucleotides align to TRBD1. J gave up 3 bases and V 0 bases, and 1 base lay outside the gene matches. The length of the CDR3 is 15 residues. Per the germline V gene, CDR1 is SGHTA and CDR2 is FQGNSA. The CDR3 DNA sequence: TGTGCCAGCAGCTTAGCGACAGGGGTCAATCAGCCCCAGCATTTT. This codes for CASSLATGVNQPQHF.

This clonotype has a count of ten or more. This chain connects TRBV5-4 to TRBJ2-3, with D uncertain. The CDR3 consists of 17 residues. Germline-derived CDR1 and CDR2 are SGHNT and YYREEE (reference sequence). Trimming left V 4 bases short and J 0 bases short, with 18 bases between. CDR3 coding DNA: TGTGCCAGCAGCCTCGCCGGACGAACCGCTAGCACAGATACGCAGTATTTT. Protein: CASSLAGRTASTDTQYF.

This clonotype has a handful of counts. The chain uses TRBV15 and TRBJ1-5, with D possibly matching TRBD1 (6 bases). In germline, CDR1 is LNHNV, CDR2 YYDKDF (reference sequence). The CDR3 runs 14 residues. V dropped 2 bases and J dropped 9 bases, with 14 bases sitting between them. The CDR3 DNA reads TGTGCCACCAGCAGAACAGGGTACGAGCCGCCCCAGCATTTT. This codes for CATSRTGYEPPQHF. The full variable domain, its missing parts supplied by reference TRBV15 and TRBJ1-5, is DAMVIQNPRYQVTQFGKPVTLSCSQTLNHNVMYWYQQKSSQAPKLLFHYYDKDFNNEADTPDNFQSRRPNTSFCFLDIRSPGLGDTAMYLCATSRTGYEPPQHFGDGTRLSIL.